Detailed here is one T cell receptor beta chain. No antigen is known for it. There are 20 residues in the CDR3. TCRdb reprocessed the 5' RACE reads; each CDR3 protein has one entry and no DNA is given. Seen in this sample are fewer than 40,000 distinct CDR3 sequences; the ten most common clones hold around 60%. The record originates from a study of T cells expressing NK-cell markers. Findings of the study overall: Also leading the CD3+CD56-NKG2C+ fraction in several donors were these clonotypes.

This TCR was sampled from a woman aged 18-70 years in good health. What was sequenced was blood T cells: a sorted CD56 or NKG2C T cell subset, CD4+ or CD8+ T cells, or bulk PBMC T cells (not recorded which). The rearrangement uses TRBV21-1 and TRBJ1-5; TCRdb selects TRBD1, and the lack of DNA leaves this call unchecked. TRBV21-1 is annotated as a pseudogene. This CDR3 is CASSKDDTRASEGENQPQHF.